The sample holds a few counts of the clone carrying this TCR beta chain. These data come from a study of beta chain features in type 1 diabetes. Expressed TCRB transcripts got sequenced, as all isolated RNA was reverse transcribed. Sequencing was performed with immunoSEQ multiplex PCR; in TCRdb, only in-frame clones are kept and a portion is missing. The sample holds about 290,000 clones, 8% seen once. Trimming stripped 0 bases from V and 2 bases from J, with 20 bases between. Germline CDR1 is SGHNT and CDR2 is YYREEE (reference sequence). The CDR3 is made up of 18 amino acids. This chain links TRBV5-4 with TRBJ1-2, with a weak D call TRBD1 (5 bases). Sequencing was performed on central memory CD4+ T cells from blood. The TCR was taken from a woman in her late teens or twenties in good health. CDR3 nucleotides: TGTGCCAGCAGCTTGGGGATCAGGAATGGATGGGACAACTATGGCTACACCTTC. It is translated as CASSLGIRNGWDNYGYTF.